The sequence of this TCR beta chain was determined in a study of regulatory T cells in long-lasting Graves disease. Findings of the study overall: Persistent Graves' patients showed reduced TCR diversity versus newly diagnosed patients.

The time point is: newly diagnosed GD, antithyroid drugs for less than 3 months. PBMC-derived RNA was used for the TCR library. This clonotype has only a few counts. Antigen specificity is unknown. In germline, CDR1 is SQVTM, CDR2 ANQGSEA. The CDR3 consists of 16 residues. The germline V and J ends were trimmed by 6 bases and 0 bases, with 18 bases remaining between them. Sequencing libraries for TCR beta were prepared with iRepertoire HTBI primers and Arm-PCR of CDR3 regions. MiXCR, applied by TCRdb to the multiplex PCR reads, yields one record per CDR3 protein. This table has roughly 420,000 distinct CDR3 sequences, about a sixth appearing once.

This sequence joins TRBV29-1 and TRBJ1-5; possible D gene TRBD1, 6 bases. The sequence came from a female donor with Graves disease. Sequenced here: peripheral blood mononuclear cells (PBMCs), sampled at new diagnosis, from a patient treated with antithyroid drugs. The chain's CDR3 is CSVLLWGGDSNQPQHF. As DNA, the CDR3 is TGCAGCGTACTACTTTGGGGGGGCGATAGCAATCAGCCCCAGCATTTT. Full variable domain (outside the CDR3, taken from reference TRBV29-1 and TRBJ1-5): SAVISQKPSRDICQRGTSLTIQCQVDSQVTMMFWYRQQPGQSLTLIATANQGSEATYESGFVIDKFPISRPNLTFSTLTVSNMSPEDSSIYLCSVLLWGGDSNQPQHFGDGTRLSIL.